This is a list of T cell receptor beta chains from one sample in a study of T cell responses to AZD1222 COVID-19 vaccine. Clones were sequenced by immunoSEQ multiplex PCR, and TCRdb holds only the in-frame ones, with some missing. The sample records around 170,000 clones, approximately 91% being singletons. The sequences come from peripheral blood, collected on day 0 of AZD1222 vaccination. The receptors shown here come from an adult in good health. Both conserved end residues are part of each CDR3. Fields, in order: V gene, J gene, D gene, clone size, CDR3 protein, CDR3 DNA. A D gene is named only where the DNA matches it firmly. The size of a clone is reported for some rows only, either as once, few or many, or as a class for expanded clones.

v_call: TRBV28
j_call: TRBJ1-1
d_call: -
clone_size: -
cdr3_aa: CASSHPPGLGDTEAFF
cdr3_nt: TGTGCCAGCAGTCACCCGCCAGGGTTGGGAGACACTGAAGCTTTCTTT

v_call: TRBV12-3/TRBV12-4
j_call: TRBJ2-7
d_call: -
clone_size: -
cdr3_aa: CASSSMGGYEQYF
cdr3_nt: TGTGCCAGCAGTTCGATGGGGGGCTACGAGCAGTACTTC

v_call: TRBV4-3
j_call: TRBJ2-3
d_call: -
clone_size: once
cdr3_aa: CASSQDTGADTQYF
cdr3_nt: TGCGCCAGCAGCCAAGATACCGGGGCAGATACGCAGTATTTT

v_call: TRBV19
j_call: TRBJ2-2
d_call: -
clone_size: -
cdr3_aa: CASSSGTDNTGELFF
cdr3_nt: TGTGCCAGTAGCTCCGGGACGGACAACACCGGGGAGCTGTTTTTT

v_call: TRBV27
j_call: TRBJ1-6
d_call: TRBD1
clone_size: -
cdr3_aa: CASSLSIRQGNSPLHF
cdr3_nt: TGTGCCAGCAGTTTATCGATAAGACAGGGGAATTCACCCCTCCACTTT

v_call: TRBV28
j_call: TRBJ2-3
d_call: TRBD2
clone_size: -
cdr3_aa: CASSRGGGTDTQYF
cdr3_nt: TGTGCCAGCAGCCGCGGGGGTGGCACAGATACGCAGTATTTT

v_call: TRBV15
j_call: TRBJ2-7
d_call: TRBD1
clone_size: few
cdr3_aa: CATSTRLTGGSYEQYF
cdr3_nt: TGTGCCACCAGCACAAGACTGACAGGGGGTTCCTACGAGCAGTACTTC

v_call: TRBV13
j_call: TRBJ1-1
d_call: -
clone_size: -
cdr3_aa: CASSLGHRASEAFF
cdr3_nt: TGTGCCAGCAGCTTAGGCCACAGGGCTTCGGAAGCTTTCTTT

v_call: TRBV27
j_call: TRBJ1-4
d_call: -
clone_size: -
cdr3_aa: CASSGGRGRNEKLFF
cdr3_nt: TGTGCCAGCAGTGGGGGCAGGGGACGAAATGAAAAACTGTTTTTT

v_call: TRBV28
j_call: TRBJ1-4
d_call: -
clone_size: once
cdr3_aa: CASSLGKRVIHEKLFF
cdr3_nt: TGTGCCAGCAGTTTGGGGAAGAGGGTAATACATGAAAAACTGTTTTTT

v_call: TRBV27
j_call: TRBJ1-1
d_call: -
clone_size: -
cdr3_aa: CASSLTGKMNTEAFF
cdr3_nt: TGTGCCAGCAGTTTAACAGGAAAAATGAACACTGAAGCTTTCTTT

v_call: TRBV27
j_call: TRBJ1-2
d_call: -
clone_size: -
cdr3_aa: CASSSGLGGGGDYGYTF
cdr3_nt: TGTGCCAGCAGTTCCGGTTTGGGGGGCGGTGGTGACTATGGCTACACCTTC

v_call: TRBV10-3
j_call: TRBJ2-2
d_call: TRBD2
clone_size: once
cdr3_aa: CAISESGSGVTGELFF
cdr3_nt: TGTGCCATCAGTGAATCGGGTAGCGGGGTCACCGGGGAGCTGTTTTTT

v_call: TRBV11-1
j_call: TRBJ2-7
d_call: -
clone_size: once
cdr3_aa: CASSLVAGSNEQYF
cdr3_nt: TGTGCCAGCAGCTTAGTCGCAGGTTCCAACGAGCAGTACTTC

v_call: TRBV28
j_call: TRBJ2-7
d_call: TRBD2
clone_size: once
cdr3_aa: CASSESGSSYEQYF
cdr3_nt: TGTGCCAGCAGTGAAAGCGGGAGTTCCTACGAGCAGTACTTC

v_call: TRBV5-1
j_call: TRBJ1-2
d_call: -
clone_size: -
cdr3_aa: CASSSDGVGGYTF
cdr3_nt: TGCGCCAGCAGCTCGGATGGGGTCGGGGGCTACACCTTC

v_call: TRBV9
j_call: TRBJ2-5
d_call: TRBD1
clone_size: -
cdr3_aa: CASSAPTGTLETQYF
cdr3_nt: TGTGCCAGCAGCGCGCCGACAGGGACGTTAGAGACCCAGTACTTC

v_call: TRBV5-1
j_call: TRBJ1-1
d_call: -
clone_size: once
cdr3_aa: CASSLVGIVNTEAFF
cdr3_nt: TGCGCCAGCAGCTTGGTCGGAATCGTGAACACTGAAGCTTTCTTT

v_call: TRBV6-8
j_call: TRBJ2-3
d_call: -
clone_size: -
cdr3_aa: CASSGPDTQYF
cdr3_nt: TGTGCCAGCTCGGGGCCGGATACGCAGTATTTT

v_call: TRBV27
j_call: TRBJ2-7
d_call: -
clone_size: -
cdr3_aa: CASTRAGLISEQYF
cdr3_nt: TGTGCCAGCACCCGAGCCGGTCTGATCTCCGAGCAGTACTTC

v_call: TRBV6-1
j_call: TRBJ2-1
d_call: TRBD2
clone_size: -
cdr3_aa: CASSEWVREVGEQFF
cdr3_nt: TGTGCCAGCAGTGAATGGGTCCGGGAGGTCGGGGAGCAGTTCTTC

v_call: TRBV15
j_call: TRBJ1-2
d_call: TRBD1
clone_size: -
cdr3_aa: CATSRKQGSYGYTF
cdr3_nt: TGTGCCACCAGCAGAAAACAGGGGAGCTATGGCTACACCTTC

v_call: TRBV9
j_call: TRBJ2-1
d_call: -
clone_size: once
cdr3_aa: CASSVEGVPYNEQFF
cdr3_nt: TGTGCCAGCAGCGTAGAGGGAGTTCCATACAATGAGCAGTTCTTC

v_call: TRBV18
j_call: TRBJ2-1
d_call: -
clone_size: -
cdr3_aa: CASSPATTYNEQFF
cdr3_nt: TGTGCCAGCTCACCTGCGACAACCTACAATGAGCAGTTCTTC

v_call: TRBV4-3
j_call: TRBJ1-1
d_call: TRBD1
clone_size: -
cdr3_aa: CASSRDGQGNTEAFF
cdr3_nt: TGCGCCAGCAGCCGGGATGGACAGGGGAACACTGAAGCTTTCTTT

v_call: TRBV27
j_call: TRBJ2-7
d_call: -
clone_size: -
cdr3_aa: CASSLEERNEQYF
cdr3_nt: TGTGCCAGCAGTTTAGAAGAGAGGAACGAGCAGTACTTC

v_call: TRBV28
j_call: TRBJ2-5
d_call: -
clone_size: -
cdr3_aa: CASSFGGLETQYF
cdr3_nt: TGTGCCAGCAGTTTTGGAGGGTTAGAGACCCAGTACTTC

v_call: TRBV27
j_call: TRBJ1-2
d_call: -
clone_size: -
cdr3_aa: CASSLLGGYGYTF
cdr3_nt: TGTGCCAGCAGTTTATTGGGGGGCTATGGCTACACCTTC

v_call: TRBV5-6
j_call: TRBJ1-5
d_call: -
clone_size: -
cdr3_aa: CASSKTGLDQPQHF
cdr3_nt: TGTGCCAGCAGCAAGACAGGACTCGATCAGCCCCAGCATTTT

v_call: TRBV19
j_call: TRBJ1-1
d_call: -
clone_size: -
cdr3_aa: CASSRGMRMGQATEAFF
cdr3_nt: TGTGCCAGTAGTAGAGGGATGAGGATGGGTCAGGCCACTGAAGCTTTCTTT

v_call: TRBV6-2/TRBV6-3
j_call: TRBJ2-7
d_call: -
clone_size: -
cdr3_aa: CASSGQTYEQYF
cdr3_nt: TGTGCCAGCAGTGGACAGACCTACGAGCAGTACTTC

v_call: TRBV9
j_call: TRBJ1-2
d_call: -
clone_size: -
cdr3_aa: CASSVVGGGGYTF
cdr3_nt: TGTGCCAGCAGCGTAGTCGGGGGCGGCGGCTACACCTTC

v_call: TRBV28
j_call: TRBJ2-7
d_call: TRBD2
clone_size: -
cdr3_aa: CASSPRTSGRGYEQYF
cdr3_nt: TGTGCCAGCAGTCCCCGGACTAGCGGGAGAGGGTACGAGCAGTACTTC

v_call: TRBV27
j_call: TRBJ2-2
d_call: -
clone_size: -
cdr3_aa: CASSLSAGGELFF
cdr3_nt: TGTGCCAGCAGTTTGTCGGCAGGGGGGGAGCTGTTTTTT

v_call: TRBV19
j_call: TRBJ1-1
d_call: TRBD1
clone_size: -
cdr3_aa: CASGGVRTGAEKAFF
cdr3_nt: TGTGCCAGCGGCGGGGTACGGACAGGTGCCGAGAAAGCTTTCTTT

v_call: TRBV7-9
j_call: TRBJ1-1
d_call: -
clone_size: few
cdr3_aa: CASSSREMNTEAFF
cdr3_nt: TGTGCCAGCAGCTCGAGAGAAATGAACACTGAAGCTTTCTTT

v_call: TRBV6-2/TRBV6-3
j_call: TRBJ2-7
d_call: TRBD1
clone_size: -
cdr3_aa: CASSLTGVYEQYF
cdr3_nt: TGTGCCAGCAGCTTGACAGGGGTCTACGAGCAGTACTTC

v_call: TRBV4-1
j_call: TRBJ2-7
d_call: -
clone_size: -
cdr3_aa: CASSLDGSYEQYF
cdr3_nt: TGCGCCAGCAGCCTGGACGGATCCTACGAGCAGTACTTC

v_call: TRBV7-2
j_call: TRBJ1-3
d_call: -
clone_size: -
cdr3_aa: CASSLGAATGNTIYF
cdr3_nt: TGTGCCAGCAGCTTAGGAGCCGCCACTGGAAACACCATATATTTT

v_call: TRBV13
j_call: TRBJ1-3
d_call: -
clone_size: -
cdr3_aa: CASSLGQTYSGNTIYF
cdr3_nt: TGTGCCAGCAGCTTAGGACAGACTTACTCTGGAAACACCATATATTTT

v_call: TRBV4-1
j_call: TRBJ2-3
d_call: TRBD2
clone_size: -
cdr3_aa: CASSQDRRTSGGEYF
cdr3_nt: TGCGCCAGCAGCCAAGATCGGAGGACTAGCGGGGGGGAGTATTTT

v_call: TRBV29-1
j_call: TRBJ1-4
d_call: -
clone_size: -
cdr3_aa: CSVQRGANEKLFF
cdr3_nt: TGCAGCGTTCAGAGGGGTGCTAATGAAAAACTGTTTTTT

v_call: TRBV19
j_call: TRBJ1-1
d_call: -
clone_size: -
cdr3_aa: CASSRTLTGNTEAFF
cdr3_nt: TGTGCCAGTAGTAGGACATTGACAGGGAACACTGAAGCTTTCTTT

v_call: TRBV6-4
j_call: TRBJ1-1
d_call: -
clone_size: -
cdr3_aa: CASRGGPGVGGEAFF
cdr3_nt: TGTGCCAGCAGGGGAGGGCCCGGGGTTGGTGGAGAAGCTTTCTTT

v_call: TRBV7-8
j_call: TRBJ1-2
d_call: TRBD1
clone_size: -
cdr3_aa: CASSIDRVDGGYTF
cdr3_nt: TGTGCCAGCAGCATAGACAGGGTTGATGGGGGCTACACCTTC

v_call: TRBV3-1/TRBV3-2
j_call: TRBJ2-1
d_call: -
clone_size: -
cdr3_aa: CASSQGGKVGGFF
cdr3_nt: TGTGCCAGCAGCCAAGGCGGAAAGGTGGGCGGGTTCTTC

v_call: TRBV5-4
j_call: TRBJ1-1
d_call: -
clone_size: -
cdr3_aa: CASSLGSQGVNTEAFF
cdr3_nt: TGTGCCAGCAGCTTGGGGTCCCAGGGAGTGAACACTGAAGCTTTCTTT

v_call: TRBV3-1/TRBV3-2
j_call: TRBJ1-2
d_call: -
clone_size: once
cdr3_aa: CASSQETLFGYTF
cdr3_nt: TGTGCCAGCAGCCAAGAAACGTTATTTGGCTACACCTTC

v_call: TRBV7-2
j_call: TRBJ1-4
d_call: -
clone_size: once
cdr3_aa: CASSPRRVGASNEKLFF
cdr3_nt: TGTGCCAGCAGCCCACGCCGTGTGGGGGCGTCTAATGAAAAACTGTTTTTT

v_call: TRBV9
j_call: TRBJ1-1
d_call: -
clone_size: -
cdr3_aa: CASSVRAIGANTEAFF
cdr3_nt: TGTGCCAGCAGCGTAAGGGCCATTGGGGCGAACACTGAAGCTTTCTTT

v_call: TRBV3-1/TRBV3-2
j_call: TRBJ2-7
d_call: -
clone_size: -
cdr3_aa: CASSHLVIMGDGSSYEQYF
cdr3_nt: TGTGCCAGCAGCCATTTGGTAATAATGGGGGACGGGAGCTCCTACGAGCAGTACTTC

v_call: TRBV2
j_call: TRBJ1-1
d_call: -
clone_size: -
cdr3_aa: CASSLGRRGAFF
cdr3_nt: TGTGCCAGCAGTTTAGGGAGACGGGGAGCTTTCTTT

v_call: TRBV14
j_call: TRBJ2-7
d_call: -
clone_size: -
cdr3_aa: CASSQVQNYEQYF
cdr3_nt: TGTGCCAGCAGCCAGGTACAGAACTACGAGCAGTACTTC

v_call: TRBV5-8
j_call: TRBJ1-1
d_call: -
clone_size: -
cdr3_aa: CASSLQGNTEAFF
cdr3_nt: TGTGCCAGCAGCCTCCAGGGTAACACTGAAGCTTTCTTT

v_call: TRBV19
j_call: TRBJ2-7
d_call: -
clone_size: -
cdr3_aa: CASRARGGYEQYF
cdr3_nt: TGTGCCAGTAGGGCCAGGGGTGGGTACGAGCAGTACTTC